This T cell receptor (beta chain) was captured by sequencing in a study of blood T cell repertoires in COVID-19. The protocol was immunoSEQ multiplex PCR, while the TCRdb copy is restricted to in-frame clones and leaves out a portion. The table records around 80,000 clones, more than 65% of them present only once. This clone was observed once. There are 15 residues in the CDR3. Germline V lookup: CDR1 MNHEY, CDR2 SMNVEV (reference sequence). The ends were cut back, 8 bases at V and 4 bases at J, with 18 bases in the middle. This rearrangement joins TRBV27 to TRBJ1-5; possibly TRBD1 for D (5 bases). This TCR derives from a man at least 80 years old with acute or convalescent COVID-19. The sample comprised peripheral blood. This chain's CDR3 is CASSYTEGRNQPQHF. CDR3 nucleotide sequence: TGTGCCAGCTCTTACACAGAGGGGAGGAATCAGCCCCAGCATTTT.